A single sample gave rise to the 28 T cell receptor beta chains below, sequenced in a study of blood T cell repertoires in COVID-19. Clones were sequenced by immunoSEQ multiplex PCR, and TCRdb holds only the in-frame ones, with some missing. Among more than 200,000 clones, more than 65% were seen once, and the ten largest hold approximately 7.9%. The sample comprised peripheral blood. All receptors come from a woman older than 75 with acute or convalescent COVID-19.

The rearrangement uses TRBV29-1 and TRBJ2-5, with 9 bases matching TRBD2. The germline V gene has CDR1 SQVTM and CDR2 ANQGSEA. The CDR3 length is 12 residues. V was clipped by 4 bases and J by 5 bases; unmatched bases: 2. This chain's CDR3 is CSVVAGVETQYF. CDR3 DNA: TGCAGCGTTGTAGCGGGAGTGGAGACCCAGTACTTC.

The chain carries TRBV7-8 and TRBJ2-5, with unresolved D. Between the trimmed V and J ends, which lost 3 bases and 7 bases, there was a span of 12 bases. The CDR3 runs to 13 residues. Germline-derived CDR1 and CDR2 are SGHVS and FQNEAQ. CDR3 nucleotide sequence: TGTGCCAGCAGCTTTACCCCTGAGGCGACCCAGTACTTC. Its protein product is CASSFTPEATQYF.

This clone appeared once. In DNA form, the CDR3 reads TGCGCCAGCAGCTTGGCCGGATCCGAGGAGGAGACCCAGTACTTC. Its protein product is CASSLAGSEEETQYF. The chain carries TRBV5-1 and TRBJ2-5; no reliable D call. Germline-derived CDR1 and CDR2 are SGHRS and YFSETQ. V lost 0 bases, J lost 5 bases, and 14 bases lay in between. This CDR3 is built from 15 residues.

The J gene is TRBJ1-3, the V gene TRBV9; tentatively, D is TRBD1 (6 bases). V gave up 0 bases and J gave up 0 bases, with 13 bases separating them. Germline V CDR1 and CDR2: SGDLS, YYNGEE. The CDR3 consists of 17 residues. The DNA for the CDR3 is TGTGCCAGCAGCGTAGAGGGGGGGCGGATCTCTGGAAACACCATATATTTT. It yields the protein CASSVEGGRISGNTIYF.

The chain links TRBV7-8 to TRBJ2-2; 7 bases map to TRBD2. The CDR3 is made up of 14 amino acids. With 6 bases clipped from V and 4 bases from J, the junction kept 5 bases outside the gene matches. Germline CDR1 is SGHVS and CDR2 is FQNEAQ. The CDR3 is CASRGREITGELFF. In DNA form, the CDR3 reads TGTGCCAGCAGGGGGCGGGAGATCACCGGGGAGCTGTTTTTT.

V usage is TRBV19 and J usage is TRBJ1-2, with D possibly matching TRBD1 (5 bases). Germline-derived CDR1 and CDR2 are LNHDA and SQIVND (reference sequence). Trimming shortened V by 4 bases and J by 8 bases, and 17 bases separated the two germline ends. The CDR3 has 14 amino acids. The CDR3 spells CASSKQGDSDGYTF. CDR3 nucleotide sequence: TGTGCCAGTAGTAAGCAGGGCGACTCGGACGGCTACACCTTC.

The chain couples TRBV3-1 (or the pseudogene TRBV3-2) to TRBJ2-5; tentative D call: TRBD2 (5 bases). The germline gives CDR1 LGHDT, CDR2 YNNKEL (reference sequence). V dropped 2 bases and J dropped 6 bases, with 13 bases sitting between them. The CDR3 is made up of 14 amino acids. The CDR3 DNA follows: TGTGCCAGCAGCCAATCCCGGGATGGCAAGACCCAGTACTTC. Translating it yields CASSQSRDGKTQYF.

The rearrangement uses TRBV5-1 and TRBJ1-2; 10 positions agree with TRBD1. The CDR3 runs to 18 residues. The trim removed 0 bases at V and 0 bases at J, leaving 8 bases unmatched. The V gene's germline CDR1 is SGHRS and CDR2 YFSETQ. This CDR3 is CASSLAGDRGLANYGYTF. CDR3 bases: TGCGCCAGCAGCTTGGCCGGGGACAGGGGACTAGCTAACTATGGCTACACCTTC.

The rearrangement joins TRBV28 to TRBJ1-4; D remains ambiguous. V was cut by 10 bases and J by 8 bases, with 17 bases left in between. In germline, CDR1 is MDHEN, CDR2 SYDVKM. The CDR3 is 13 residues long. Here the CDR3 DNA reads TGTGCCACCCTCGGCGGGGTTGGAGAAAAACTGTTTTTT. Amino acids: CATLGGVGEKLFF. The whole variable domain, filled in from reference TRBV28 and TRBJ1-4, reads DVKVTQSSRYLVKRTGEKVFLECVQDMDHENMFWYRQDPGLGLRLIYFSYDVKMKEKGDIPEGYSVSREKKERFSLILESASTNQTSMYLCATLGGVGEKLFFGSGTQLSVL.

This clone was counted ten times or more. This CDR3 is CASSPGGAYRDGYTF. CDR3 nucleotide sequence: TGCGCCAGCAGCCCCGGTGGGGCCTATAGAGATGGCTACACCTTC. The chain couples TRBV5-1 to TRBJ1-2, with TRBD1 as a possible D gene (5 bases). Deletions cut 4 bases from V and 6 bases from J, with 19 bases between. The CDR3 is 15 residues long. Germline V CDR1 and CDR2: SGHRS, YFSETQ.

The gene calls are TRBV28 and TRBJ1-2; maybe TRBD1 (6 bases). CDR1 is MDHEN, CDR2 SYDVKM, per germline. This CDR3 spans 15 amino acids. V lost 4 bases to trimming and J lost 5 bases, with 17 bases between them. CDR3 residues: CASSSPGRTGYGYTF. The CDR3 nucleotides are TGTGCCAGCAGTTCCCCCGGCCGTACAGGGTATGGCTACACCTTC.

Of note for this clone: The same CDR3 is also encoded by other DNA sequences in this sample. The chain joins TRBV2 to TRBJ2-7; no definite D call. This CDR3 has 12 amino acids. Per the germline V gene, CDR1 is SNHLY and CDR2 is FYNNEI. The V end was cut by 9 bases, the J end by 1 base, with 10 bases between. CDR3 loop: CASRVASYEQYF. CDR3 sequence (DNA): TGTGCCAGTCGGGTAGCATCCTACGAGCAGTACTTC.

This chain joins TRBV18 and TRBJ1-4; 7 bases are shared with TRBD1. Trimming cost V 4 bases and J 8 bases; bases outside gene matches: 13. This CDR3 spans 16 amino acids. CDR1 and CDR2 from the germline V gene are KGHSH and LQKENI. The CDR3 protein is CASSRTTGPLSEKLFF. In DNA form, the CDR3 reads TGTGCCAGCTCACGTACGACAGGGCCATTGAGCGAAAAACTGTTTTTT.

The genes are TRBV7-2 and TRBJ2-7; the match to TRBD2 covers 9 bases. The V gene's germline CDR1 is SGHTA and CDR2 FQGNSA. The J segment lost 2 bases and the V segment lost 1 base, leaving 6 bases of the junction unmatched. The CDR3 sequence is 16 residues long. In DNA, the CDR3 is TGTGCCAGCAGCTTAGAATCCAGCGGGGGGCCCTACGAGCAGTACTTC. Translated: CASSLESSGGPYEQYF.

V gene TRBV16 combines with J gene TRBJ1-5; possibly TRBD1 for D (5 bases). The germline V gene has CDR1 KGHSY and CDR2 FQNENV. V lost 0 bases and J 0 bases, leaving 9 bases between the germline ends. The CDR3 loop spans 16 amino acids. CDR3 amino acids: CASSQSAGNSNQPQHF. As DNA, the CDR3 is TGTGCCAGCAGCCAATCTGCAGGGAATAGCAATCAGCCCCAGCATTTT.

The V and J genes are TRBV9 and TRBJ1-5; 10 positions match TRBD1. The V gene end was trimmed by 4 bases and the J gene end by 5 bases; junction bases not matched to a gene: 6. Germline V CDR1 and CDR2: SGDLS, YYNGEE. There are 15 residues in the CDR3. CDR3 loop: CASSPTGQGYQPQHF. In DNA, the CDR3 is TGTGCCAGCAGCCCAACGGGACAGGGGTATCAGCCCCAGCATTTT.

The V gene is TRBV11-2, the J gene TRBJ2-2; no firm D call. The CDR3 is made up of 15 amino acids. Germline lookup yields CDR1 SGHAT and CDR2 FQNNGV. V dropped 1 base and J dropped 4 bases, with 10 bases sitting between them. CDR3 sequence: CASSLARPGTGELFF. The CDR3 coding sequence is TGTGCCAGCAGCTTAGCTAGACCTGGCACCGGGGAGCTGTTTTTT.

The genes are TRBV6-1 and TRBJ2-3, with 7 positions matching TRBD2. This CDR3 comprises 14 residues. V gave up 4 bases and J gave up 10 bases; unmatched junction bases: 11. Germline loops: CDR1 MNHNS, CDR2 SASEGT. CDR3: CASSGAGTTRSQYF. CDR3 nucleotide sequence: TGTGCCAGCAGTGGAGCCGGGACTACGAGATCGCAGTATTTT.

This chain joins TRBV5-1 and TRBJ2-7, with D possibly matching TRBD1 (7 bases). Germline assignment: CDR1 SGHRS and CDR2 YFSETQ. Trimming stripped 4 bases from V and 2 bases from J, with 13 bases between. This CDR3 is built from 14 residues. CDR3 DNA: TGCGCCAGCAGCATTACAGGGGAGGCCTACGAGCAGTACTTC. Protein: CASSITGEAYEQYF.

This clone was counted a single time. The rearrangement joins TRBV19 to TRBJ1-4; D not resolved. CDR1 is LNHDA, CDR2 SQIVND, per germline (reference sequence). V lost 2 bases and J 0 bases, leaving 4 bases between the germline ends. The CDR3 is 14 residues long. In DNA, the CDR3 is TGTGCCAGTAGTATAACTGCAACTAATGAAAAACTGTTTTTT. Protein sequence: CASSITATNEKLFF.

V usage is TRBV3-1 (or the pseudogene TRBV3-2) and J usage is TRBJ2-5; 15 nucleotides align to TRBD2. Germline CDR1 is LGHDT and CDR2 is YNNKEL (reference sequence). Losses at the gene ends were 4 bases for V and 5 bases for J; bases not matched to a gene: 8. This CDR3 is 17 amino acids long. The CDR3 protein is CASSPGTSGRNGETQYF. The CDR3 DNA sequence: TGTGCCAGCAGCCCTGGGACTAGCGGGAGGAATGGGGAGACCCAGTACTTC.

J is TRBJ2-5 and V is TRBV11-2; 7 bases are a match to TRBD2. CDR1 and CDR2 from the germline V gene are SGHAT and FQNNGV. The J segment lost 9 bases and the V segment lost 2 bases, leaving 15 bases of the junction unmatched. This CDR3 region has 16 residues. CDR3 nucleotide sequence: TGTGCCAGCAGCTTAAGCGCTAGCGGTCTTTTCGCGGCCCAGTACTTC. Amino acid sequence: CASSLSASGLFAAQYF.

This rearrangement joins TRBV6-1 to TRBJ1-6, with D possibly being TRBD1 (6 bases). The CDR3 consists of 14 residues. Trimming removed 0 bases at V and 14 bases at J, with 14 bases between. The V gene's germline CDR1 is MNHNS and CDR2 SASEGT. The CDR3 loop reads CASSEALGGQALHF. CDR3 coding DNA: TGTGCCAGCAGTGAAGCGCTCGGGGGGCAAGCCCTCCACTTT.

The table lists this clone with a few counts. The V call is TRBV7-9, the J call TRBJ2-1, with a tentative D call TRBD1 (6 bases). V was shortened by 2 bases and J by 5 bases, with 16 bases between the two germline ends. CDR3 length: 16 amino acids. The germline V gene encodes CDR1 SEHNR and CDR2 FQNEAQ (reference sequence). The CDR3 nucleotides read TGTGCCAGCAGCTTAAATTACTGGGGACAAAACAATGAGCAGTTCTTC. Translated: CASSLNYWGQNNEQFF. The full variable domain, its missing parts supplied by reference TRBV7-9 and TRBJ2-1, is DTGVSQNPRHKITKRGQNVTFRCDPISEHNRLYWYRQTLGQGPEFLTYFQNEAQLEKSRLLSDRFSAERPKGSFSTLEIQRTEQGDSAMYLCASSLNYWGQNNEQFFGPGTRLTVL.

This rearrangement joins TRBV10-3 to TRBJ2-1, with a weak D call TRBD2 (5 bases). CDR3 size: 13 residues. Trimming shortened V by 0 bases and J by 15 bases, and 15 bases separated the two germline ends. Germline loops: CDR1 ENHRY, CDR2 SYGVKD. This chain's CDR3 is CAISESEADPRFF. CDR3 bases: TGTGCCATCAGTGAGTCGGAAGCGGACCCGAGGTTCTTC.

The chain has TRBV7-2 and TRBJ1-4; 9 bases fit TRBD1. V was pared by 2 bases and J by 5 bases, with 12 bases of the junction left unmatched. The CDR3 runs to 18 residues. Germline CDR1 is SGHTA and CDR2 is FQGNSA. As DNA, the CDR3 is TGTGCCAGCAGCTTAAATACAGGGGGCCCGCTCTTAAATGAAAAACTGTTTTTT. Translating gives CASSLNTGGPLLNEKLFF.

Only a few counts were recorded for this clone. This chain uses TRBV15 with TRBJ1-1; TRBD1 matches 7 bases. The CDR3 totals 17 residues. CDR1 and CDR2 from the germline V gene are LNHNV and YYDKDF (reference sequence). The trim removed 3 bases at V and 10 bases at J, leaving 20 bases unmatched. The CDR3 nucleotides are TGTGCCACCAGCAGTGTAGACAGGGTTTACTACTTCCAAGGAGCTTTCTTT. Encoded protein: CATSSVDRVYYFQGAFF.

This chain links TRBV15 with TRBJ2-7; 10 bases match TRBD1. The CDR3 covers 15 residues. Per germline, CDR1 LNHNV and CDR2 YYDKDF (reference sequence). With 3 bases clipped from V and 5 bases from J, the junction kept 7 bases outside the gene matches. In DNA, the CDR3 is TGTGCCACCAGCAGTGCCGGGACAGGGGTACACGAGCAGTACTTC. It specifies CATSSAGTGVHEQYF.